The 10 T cell receptor beta chains given below trace back to one sample, sequenced in a study of T cells in Graves' hyperthyroidism and ophthalmopathy. TCR beta CDR3 regions were amplified from RNA. HTBI primers were used for first-round RT-PCR of the TCR CDR3. TCRdb independently ran MiXCR on the multiplex PCR reads; one entry per CDR3 protein. There are 400,000 to 600,000 distinct CDR3 sequences in the sample; 20% to 25% occur only once, and around 27% lies in the top ten. Sequencing input: blood. The receptors here all came from a man aged 18 to 30 with Graves' hyperthyroidism.

This clonotype occurred many times. The V gene is TRBV20-1, the J gene TRBJ1-2; 7 bases line up with TRBD1. This CDR3 spans 14 amino acids. Losses at the gene ends were 3 bases for V and 7 bases for J; bases not matched to a gene: 11. CDR1 is DFQATT and CDR2 is SNEGSKA in the germline V gene (reference sequence). The CDR3 loop is CSARGTAERGGYTF. The CDR3 region has the DNA TGCAGTGCTAGGGGGACAGCGGAGAGGGGTGGCTACACCTTC.

Regarding this clonotype: This may be a read error, as it is one base from a much larger clone. V and J are TRBV10-3 and TRBJ1-5; perhaps TRBD1 as D (6 bases). The CDR3 totals 15 residues. V shed 7 bases and J shed 2 bases, with 15 bases lying between them. Germline V gives CDR1 ENHRY, CDR2 SYGVKD. CDR3 coding DNA: TGTGCCATCATTGATGGGGGCCAGGGCAATCAGCCCCAGCATTTT. Translated, it gives CAIIDGGQGNQPQHF.

This clonotype appeared many times. The chain couples TRBV18 to TRBJ2-7, with D possibly being TRBD1 (7 bases). CDR3 length: 15 amino acids. The germline CDR1 and CDR2 sequences are KGHSH and LQKENI. V lost 3 bases to trimming and J lost 4 bases, with 16 bases between them. CDR3 coding DNA: TGTGCCAGCTCACCCAGCAGGGGGGATGGGTACGAGCAGTACTTC. It codes for CASSPSRGDGYEQYF. Using reference TRBV18 and TRBJ2-7 for the parts outside the CDR3, the full variable domain is NAGVMQNPRHLVRRRGQEARLRCSPMKGHSHVYWYRQLPEEGLKFMVYLQKENIIDESGMPKERFSAEFPKEGPSILRIQQVVRGDSAAYFCASSPSRGDGYEQYFGPGTRLTVT.

This clonotype was counted at least ten times. The V and J genes are TRBV5-4 and TRBJ1-5, with no clear D. V was cut by 4 bases and J by 1 base, with 12 bases left in between. The CDR3 has 15 residues. Germline V lookup: CDR1 SGHNT, CDR2 YYREEE (reference sequence). The CDR3, as DNA: TGTGCCAGCAGCACAGAACCCACCAGCAATCAGCCCCAGCATTTT. Translated: CASSTEPTSNQPQHF.

In regard to this clonotype: Since a much larger clone is just one base distant, this may be a read error. This chain uses TRBV28 with TRBJ1-2; 7 bases agree with TRBD1. After removal of 5 bases from V and 4 bases from J, the junction contained 13 bases not matched to a gene. CDR3 size: 16 residues. Germline CDR1 is MDHEN and CDR2 is SYDVKM. Here the CDR3 DNA reads TGTGCCAGCAGTCCACCCGGGACAGATTCTAGCTATGGCTACACCTTC. Its translation: CASSPPGTDSSYGYTF.

At least ten counts were recorded for this clonotype. The chain couples TRBV29-1 to TRBJ2-5, with D hard to call. The CDR3 is 13 amino acids. The V gene's germline CDR1 is SQVTM and CDR2 ANQGSEA. The V end lost 3 bases, the J end lost 2 bases, and 10 bases lay between the germline ends. This CDR3 reads CSVEPGPQETQYF. CDR3 coding DNA: TGCAGCGTTGAGCCCGGGCCGCAAGAGACCCAGTACTTC.

The chain carries TRBV10-2 and TRBJ2-2; 8 positions match TRBD2. CDR3 size: 16 residues. Trimming at V came to 6 bases and at J to 0 bases, leaving 6 bases not matched to a gene. The germline CDR1 and CDR2 sequences are WSHSY and SAAADI. CDR3 DNA sequence: TGCGCCAGCAGCATTCGGGGGGGAACGAACACCGGGGAGCTGTTTTTT. It is translated as CASSIRGGTNTGELFF.

This clonotype has a count of ten or more. The rearrangement joins TRBV20-1 to TRBJ1-3; D gene uncertain. This CDR3 has 15 amino acids. The germline V gene encodes CDR1 DFQATT and CDR2 SNEGSKA (reference sequence). Trimming stripped 3 bases from V and 2 bases from J, with 14 bases between. CDR3 bases: TGCAGTGCTAGCCCCATTGGAATCACTGGAAACACCATATATTTT. It yields the protein CSASPIGITGNTIYF.

This clonotype was seen repeatedly, ten times or more. The chain links TRBV28 to TRBJ1-5; D perhaps matches TRBD1 (5 bases). CDR1 and CDR2 from the germline V gene are MDHEN and SYDVKM. V gave up 6 bases and J gave up 2 bases, with 17 bases separating them. The CDR3 sequence is 16 residues long. The CDR3 DNA reads TGTGCCAGCAGCTCACTAGAGGGGATTGGCAATCAGCCCCAGCATTTT. Amino acid sequence: CASSSLEGIGNQPQHF.

As concerns this clonotype: A much larger clone is a single base away; this may be a read error. V usage is TRBV4-1 and J usage is TRBJ1-2, with D possibly matching TRBD1 (6 bases). Per the germline V gene, CDR1 is MGHRA and CDR2 is YSYEKL. The length of the CDR3 is 16 residues. CDR3 sequence: CASSQDPTGRRYGSTF. For the CDR3, the DNA is TGCGCCAGCAGCCAAGATCCAACAGGGCGTCGGTATGGCTCCACCTTC.